This TCR beta chain was observed in a study of cytomegalovirus exposure and HLA in healthy donors. Study-wide results and caveats: Among the sequence variants, a highly shared cluster was likely an artifact of sequencing. Earlier analysis found most TCR beta V segments productive about 87% or about 30% of the time.

Comment on this clone: Its matching antigen is unknown.

Primers included in the PCR were 60 Vbeta and 13 Jbeta primers. Clones were read by immunoSEQ multiplex PCR, and TCRdb kept only the in-frame ones, dropping some. There are about 220,000 clones in the sample; 82% occur only once, and 4.5% to 7% lies in the top ten. Germline V gene lookup returns CDR1 SNHLY and CDR2 FYNNEI. The CDR3 is 14 residues long. The ends were cut back, 2 bases at V and 10 bases at J, with 15 bases in the middle. The sequencing input was PBMCs. The genes are TRBV2 and TRBJ2-1, with a possible D match to TRBD1 (6 bases). The TCR comes from a middle-aged man in good health and CMV-seropositive. In nucleotides, the CDR3 is TGTGCCAGCAGTGAATGGGGACAAAAAGGGGAGCAGTTCTTC. This sequence encodes CASSEWGQKGEQFF.